The present T cell receptor (beta chain) was sequenced within a study of shared clonotypes between healthy human individuals. The method was immunoSEQ multiplex PCR; TCRdb's version includes in-frame clones alone and lacks a portion of them. The repertoire includes approximately 500,000 clones, 79% of them detected once, and 10% to 15% sits in the top ten. This clone appeared a few times. V lost 3 bases and J 5 bases, leaving 7 bases between the germline ends. The germline CDR1 and CDR2 sequences are MNHEY and SMNVEV (reference sequence). This CDR3 has 12 amino acids. Sequencing input: PBMCs. The TCR sequence derives from a woman in her 40s in good health. Some clones in this sample may be carry-over from other donors' samples. This chain connects TRBV27 to TRBJ2-5; D gene uncertain. The CDR3 DNA sequence: TGTGCCAGCAGTTTTGCGCGGGAGACCCAGTACTTC. Translating it yields CASSFARETQYF.